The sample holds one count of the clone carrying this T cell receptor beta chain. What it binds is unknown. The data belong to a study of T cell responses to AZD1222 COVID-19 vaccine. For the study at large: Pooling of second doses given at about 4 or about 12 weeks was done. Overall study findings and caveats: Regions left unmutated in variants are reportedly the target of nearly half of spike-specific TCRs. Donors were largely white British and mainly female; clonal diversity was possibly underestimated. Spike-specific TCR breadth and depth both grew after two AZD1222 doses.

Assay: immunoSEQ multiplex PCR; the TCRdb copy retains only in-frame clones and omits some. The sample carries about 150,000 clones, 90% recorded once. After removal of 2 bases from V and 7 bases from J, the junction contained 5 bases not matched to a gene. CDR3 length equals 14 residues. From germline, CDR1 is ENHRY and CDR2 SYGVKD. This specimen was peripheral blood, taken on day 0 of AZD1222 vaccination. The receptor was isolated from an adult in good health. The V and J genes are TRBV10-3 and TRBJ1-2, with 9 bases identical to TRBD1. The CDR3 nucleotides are TGTGCCATCAGTGAGGGGGACAGGGCGGGTGGCTACACCTTC. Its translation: CAISEGDRAGGYTF.